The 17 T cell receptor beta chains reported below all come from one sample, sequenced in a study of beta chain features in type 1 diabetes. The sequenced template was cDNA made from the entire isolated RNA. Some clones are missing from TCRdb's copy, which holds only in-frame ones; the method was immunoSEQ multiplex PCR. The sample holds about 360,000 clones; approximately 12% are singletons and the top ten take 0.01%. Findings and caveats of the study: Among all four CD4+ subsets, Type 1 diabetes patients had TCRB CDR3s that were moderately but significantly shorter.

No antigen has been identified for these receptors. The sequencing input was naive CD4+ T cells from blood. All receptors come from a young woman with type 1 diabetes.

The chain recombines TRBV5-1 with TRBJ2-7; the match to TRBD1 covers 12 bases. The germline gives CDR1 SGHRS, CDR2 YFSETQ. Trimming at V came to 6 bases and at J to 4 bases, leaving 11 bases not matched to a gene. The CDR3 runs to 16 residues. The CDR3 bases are TGCGCCAGCAACTTCGCCCCGGGACAGGGGGCGTACGAGCAGTACTTC. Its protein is CASNFAPGQGAYEQYF.

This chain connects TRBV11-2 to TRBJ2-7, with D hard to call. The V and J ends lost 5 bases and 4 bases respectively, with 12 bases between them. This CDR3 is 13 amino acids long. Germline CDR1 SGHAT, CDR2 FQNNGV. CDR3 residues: CASSRGERYEQYF. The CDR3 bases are TGTGCCAGCAGCCGAGGAGAGCGTTACGAGCAGTACTTC.

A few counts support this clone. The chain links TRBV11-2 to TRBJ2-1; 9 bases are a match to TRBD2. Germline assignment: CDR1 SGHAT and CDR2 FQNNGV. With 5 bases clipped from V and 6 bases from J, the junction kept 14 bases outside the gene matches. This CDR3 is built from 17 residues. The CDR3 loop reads CASSGAGGQFWGNEQFF. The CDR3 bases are TGTGCCAGCAGCGGCGCGGGGGGGCAGTTTTGGGGCAATGAGCAGTTCTTC.

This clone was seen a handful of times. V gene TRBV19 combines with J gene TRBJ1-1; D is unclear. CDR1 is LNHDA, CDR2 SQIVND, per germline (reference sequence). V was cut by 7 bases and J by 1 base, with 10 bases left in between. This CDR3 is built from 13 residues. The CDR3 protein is CASNRVQNTEAFF. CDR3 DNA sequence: TGTGCCAGTAATCGGGTCCAGAACACTGAAGCTTTCTTT.

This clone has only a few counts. In nucleotides, the CDR3 is TGTGCCAGCAGCTTGGCCGGCGGACTAGCGGGAGGGAACAATGAGCAGTTCTTC. As protein: CASSLAGGLAGGNNEQFF. V gene TRBV5-4 combines with J gene TRBJ2-1; 15 nucleotides align to TRBD2. Trimming removed 0 bases from V and 5 bases from J; junction bases left unmatched: 6. Per germline, CDR1 SGHNT and CDR2 YYREEE (reference sequence). This CDR3 comprises 18 residues.

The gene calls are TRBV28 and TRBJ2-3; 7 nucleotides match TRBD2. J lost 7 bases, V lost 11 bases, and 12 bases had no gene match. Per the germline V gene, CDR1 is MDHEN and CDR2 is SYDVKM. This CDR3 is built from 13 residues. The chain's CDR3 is CAHTGGSYNTQYF. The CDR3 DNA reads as TGTGCCCACACTGGCGGGAGCTATAATACGCAGTATTTT.

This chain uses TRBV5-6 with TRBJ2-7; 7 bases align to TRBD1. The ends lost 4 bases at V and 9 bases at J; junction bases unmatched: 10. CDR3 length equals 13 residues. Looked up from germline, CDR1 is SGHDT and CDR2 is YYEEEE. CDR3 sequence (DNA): TGTGCCAGCAGCCGGACAGGTGGTCTGCCGCAGTACTTC. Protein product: CASSRTGGLPQYF.

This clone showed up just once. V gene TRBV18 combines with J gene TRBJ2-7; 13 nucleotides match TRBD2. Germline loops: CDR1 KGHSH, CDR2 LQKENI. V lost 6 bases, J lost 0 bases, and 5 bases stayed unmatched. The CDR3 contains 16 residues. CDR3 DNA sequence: TGTGCCAGCTCCATGACTAGCGGGAGGCACTCCTACGAGCAGTACTTC. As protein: CASSMTSGRHSYEQYF.

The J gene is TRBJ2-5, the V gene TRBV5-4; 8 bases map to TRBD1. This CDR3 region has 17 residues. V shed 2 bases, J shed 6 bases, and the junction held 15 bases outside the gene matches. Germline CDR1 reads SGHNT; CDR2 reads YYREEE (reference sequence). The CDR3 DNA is TGTGCCAGCAGCTTCTTCTCAGGGGGCGCCTCCAGTCAGACCCAGTACTTC. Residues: CASSFFSGGASSQTQYF.

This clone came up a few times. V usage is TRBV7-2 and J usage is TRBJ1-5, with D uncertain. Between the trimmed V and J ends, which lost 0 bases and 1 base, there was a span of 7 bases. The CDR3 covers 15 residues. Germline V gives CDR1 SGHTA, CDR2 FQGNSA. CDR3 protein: CASSLAGTSNQPQHF. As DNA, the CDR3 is TGTGCCAGCAGCTTAGCGGGCACCAGCAATCAGCCCCAGCATTTT.

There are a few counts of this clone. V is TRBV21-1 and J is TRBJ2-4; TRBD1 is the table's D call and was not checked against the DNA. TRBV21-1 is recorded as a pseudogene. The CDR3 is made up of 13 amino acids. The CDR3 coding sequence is TGTGCCAGCACCCAGATTGCTAAAAACATTCAGTACTTC. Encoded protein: CASTQIAKNIQYF.

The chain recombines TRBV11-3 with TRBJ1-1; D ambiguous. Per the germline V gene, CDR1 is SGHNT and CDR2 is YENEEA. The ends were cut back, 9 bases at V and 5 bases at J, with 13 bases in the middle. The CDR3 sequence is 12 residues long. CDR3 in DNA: TGTGCCAGTGCAGGTCTTGGAACTGAAGCTTTCTTT. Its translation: CASAGLGTEAFF.

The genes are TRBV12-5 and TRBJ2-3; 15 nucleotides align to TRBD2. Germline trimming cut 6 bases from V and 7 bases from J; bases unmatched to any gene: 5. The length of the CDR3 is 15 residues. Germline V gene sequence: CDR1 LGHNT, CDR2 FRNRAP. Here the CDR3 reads CASGGLAGGSNTQYF. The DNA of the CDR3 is TGTGCTAGTGGGGGACTAGCGGGAGGCTCTAATACGCAGTATTTT.

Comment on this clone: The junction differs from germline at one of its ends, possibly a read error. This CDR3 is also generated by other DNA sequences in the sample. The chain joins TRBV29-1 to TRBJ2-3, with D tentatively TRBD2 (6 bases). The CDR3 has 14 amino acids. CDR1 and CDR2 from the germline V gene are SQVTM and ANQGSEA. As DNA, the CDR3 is TGCAGCGGCTCCGGGGCCGGGGGAACAGATACGCAGTACTTT. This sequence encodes CSGSGAGGTDTQYF.

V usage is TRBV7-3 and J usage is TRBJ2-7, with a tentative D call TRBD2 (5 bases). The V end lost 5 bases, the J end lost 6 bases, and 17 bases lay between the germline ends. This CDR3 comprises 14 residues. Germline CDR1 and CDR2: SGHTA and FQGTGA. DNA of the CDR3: TGTGCCAGCAGCCCAGACCGAACTAGTTTCGAGCAGTACTTC. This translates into CASSPDRTSFEQYF.

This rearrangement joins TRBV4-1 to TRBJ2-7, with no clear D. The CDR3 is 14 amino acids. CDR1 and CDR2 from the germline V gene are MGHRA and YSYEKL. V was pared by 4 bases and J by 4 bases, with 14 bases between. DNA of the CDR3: TGCGCCAGCAGCCCCACGGTACTCGGGTACGAGCAGTACTTC. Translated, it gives CASSPTVLGYEQYF.

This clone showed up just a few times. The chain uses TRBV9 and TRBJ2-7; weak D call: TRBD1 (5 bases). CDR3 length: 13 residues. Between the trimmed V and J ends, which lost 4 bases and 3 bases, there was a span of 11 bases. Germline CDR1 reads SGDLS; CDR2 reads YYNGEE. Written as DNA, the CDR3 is TGTGCCAGCAGCCCACGACAGAGCTACGAGCAGTACTTC. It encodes CASSPRQSYEQYF.